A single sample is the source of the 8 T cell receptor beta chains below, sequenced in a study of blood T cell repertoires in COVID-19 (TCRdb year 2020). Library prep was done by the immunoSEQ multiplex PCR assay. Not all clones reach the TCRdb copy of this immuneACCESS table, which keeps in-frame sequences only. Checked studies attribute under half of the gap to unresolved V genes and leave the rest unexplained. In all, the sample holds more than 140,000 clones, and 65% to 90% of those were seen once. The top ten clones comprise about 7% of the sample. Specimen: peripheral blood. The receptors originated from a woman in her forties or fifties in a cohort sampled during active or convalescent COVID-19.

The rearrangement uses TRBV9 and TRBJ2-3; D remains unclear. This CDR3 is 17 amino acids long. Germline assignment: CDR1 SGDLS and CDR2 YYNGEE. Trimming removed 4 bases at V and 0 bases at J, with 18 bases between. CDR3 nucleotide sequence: TGTGCCAGCAGCCCGGAGATCCGTAGTCCTAGCACAGATACGCAGTATTTT. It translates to CASSPEIRSPSTDTQYF. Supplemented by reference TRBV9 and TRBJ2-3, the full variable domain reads DSGVTQTPKHLITATGQRVTLRCSPRSGDLSVYWYQQSLDQGLQFLIQYYNGEERAKGNILERFSAQQFPDLHSELNLSSLELGDSALYFCASSPEIRSPSTDTQYFGPGTRLTVL.

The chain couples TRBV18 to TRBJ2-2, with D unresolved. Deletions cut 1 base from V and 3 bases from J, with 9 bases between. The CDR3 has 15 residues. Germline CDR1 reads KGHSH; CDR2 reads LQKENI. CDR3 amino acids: CASSPRVLDTGELFF. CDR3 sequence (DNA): TGTGCCAGCTCACCACGCGTGCTGGACACCGGGGAGCTGTTTTTT.

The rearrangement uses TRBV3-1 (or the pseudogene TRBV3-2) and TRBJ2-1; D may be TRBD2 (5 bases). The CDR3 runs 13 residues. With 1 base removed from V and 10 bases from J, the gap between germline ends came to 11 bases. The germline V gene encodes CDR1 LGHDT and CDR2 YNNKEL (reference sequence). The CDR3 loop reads CASSQGSGNEQFF. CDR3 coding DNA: TGTGCCAGCAGCCAAGGGTCCGGGAACGAGCAGTTCTTC.

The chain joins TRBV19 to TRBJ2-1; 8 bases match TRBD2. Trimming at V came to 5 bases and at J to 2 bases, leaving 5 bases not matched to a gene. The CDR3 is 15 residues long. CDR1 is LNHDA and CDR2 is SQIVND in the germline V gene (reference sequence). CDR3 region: CASSPSGGAYNEQFF. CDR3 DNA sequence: TGTGCCAGTAGTCCCTCCGGGGGGGCCTACAATGAGCAGTTCTTC.

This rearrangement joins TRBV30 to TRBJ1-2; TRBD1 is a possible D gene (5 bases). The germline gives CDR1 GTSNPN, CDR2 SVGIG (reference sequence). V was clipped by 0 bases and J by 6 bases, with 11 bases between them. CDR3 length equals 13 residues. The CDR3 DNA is TGTGCCTGGAGTGTCGGGGGTAGGAATGGCTACACCTTC. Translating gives CAWSVGGRNGYTF.

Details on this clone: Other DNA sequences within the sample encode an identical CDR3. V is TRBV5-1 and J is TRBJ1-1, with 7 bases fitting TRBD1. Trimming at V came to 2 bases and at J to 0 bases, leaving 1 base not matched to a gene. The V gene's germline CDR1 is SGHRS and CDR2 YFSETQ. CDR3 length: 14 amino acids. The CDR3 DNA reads TGCGCCAGCAGCTTAGACAGGGTGAACACTGAAGCTTTCTTT. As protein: CASSLDRVNTEAFF.

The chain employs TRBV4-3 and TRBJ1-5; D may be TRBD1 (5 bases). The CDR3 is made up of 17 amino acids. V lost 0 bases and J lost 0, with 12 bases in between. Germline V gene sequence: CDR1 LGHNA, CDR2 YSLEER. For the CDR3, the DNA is TGCGCCAGCAGCCAAGATTGGGGCAGAAATAGCAATCAGCCCCAGCATTTT. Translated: CASSQDWGRNSNQPQHF.

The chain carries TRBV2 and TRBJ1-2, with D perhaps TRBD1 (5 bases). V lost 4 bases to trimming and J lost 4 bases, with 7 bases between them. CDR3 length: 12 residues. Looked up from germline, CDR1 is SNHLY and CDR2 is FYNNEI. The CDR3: CASSGQGYGYTF. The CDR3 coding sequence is TGTGCCAGCAGTGGCCAGGGCTATGGCTACACCTTC.